The subject of this entry is one T cell receptor beta chain. This sample stems from a study of shared clonotypes between healthy human individuals. The method was immunoSEQ multiplex PCR; TCRdb's version includes in-frame clones alone and lacks a portion of them. The table lists about 340,000 clones, around four fifths of them singletons. The V and J ends lost 5 bases and 5 bases respectively, with 27 bases between them. Germline values: CDR1 SGHTA, CDR2 FQGNSA. The CDR3 length is 18 residues. The chain carries TRBV7-2 and TRBJ2-5; D possibly corresponds to TRBD1 (7 bases). Sequencing was done on a sample of memory CD4+ T cells sorted from blood. As to subset: CD45RA-negative fraction. The source of this sequence is a man younger than 45 in good health. CDR3 DNA: TGTGCCAGCAGCCCGGGGTGGGGGAACAGGGGCGGAGGGGAGACCCAGTACTTC. This encodes CASSPGWGNRGGGETQYF.